A single TCR beta chain is shown here with its context. One entry per CDR3 protein, called by TCRdb with MiXCR from the 5' RACE reads. The sample includes about 48,000 distinct CDR3 sequences, less than 15% of them seen just once. Between the trimmed V and J ends, which lost 6 bases and 0 bases, there was a span of 11 bases. Germline V gene data show CDR1 as DFQATT and CDR2 as SNEGSKA (reference sequence). This CDR3 region has 13 residues. The entry originates in a study of early T cells in non-severe SARS-CoV-2 infection. Sequencing used whole blood. The J gene is TRBJ1-2, the V gene TRBV20-1; D remains ambiguous. This clonotype originated in an adult who was a healthcare worker with PCR-confirmed SARS-CoV-2 infection or an uninfected control (not recorded which). The DNA of the CDR3 is TGCAGTGCAACCGACACCACTAACTATGGCTACACCTTC. Translation gives CSATDTTNYGYTF.